This passage covers 28 T cell receptor beta chains from one sample sequenced in a study of cytomegalovirus exposure and HLA in healthy donors. PCR involved 60 Vbeta and 13 Jbeta primers. Profiled with immunoSEQ multiplex PCR; TCRdb holds only in-frame clones, not every one. The sample consists of over 150,000 clones, 65% to 85% of them appearing once. Sequencing input: PBMCs. The origin of the receptors is a man aged 60-69 years in good health and CMV-seronegative.

The chain couples TRBV25-1 to TRBJ2-3; no reliable D call. Germline CDR1 and CDR2: MGHDK and SYGVNS. V was shortened by 0 bases and J by 6 bases, with 13 bases between the two germline ends. The CDR3 is made up of 15 amino acids. The CDR3 region has the DNA TGTGCCAGCAGTGAATACCTATACGCACTCGATACGCAGTATTTT. It codes for CASSEYLYALDTQYF.

This clone occurred once. The CDR3 DNA reads as TGTGCCAGCAGTGGGACAGGCCAAGAGACCCAGTACTTC. This gives the protein CASSGTGQETQYF. The J gene is TRBJ2-5, the V gene TRBV6-4; 7 nucleotides agree with TRBD1. The length of the CDR3 is 13 residues. CDR1 and CDR2 from the germline V gene are MRHNA and SNTAGT. After removal of 4 bases from V and 1 base from J, the junction contained 0 bases not matched to a gene.

The gene calls are TRBV28 and TRBJ1-4, with 7 nucleotides matching TRBD1. The V and J ends lost 9 bases and 6 bases, in that order; junction bases with no gene match: 7. This CDR3 has 13 residues. Germline-derived CDR1 and CDR2 are MDHEN and SYDVKM. The CDR3 is CASNRGGDEKLFF. The CDR3 region has the DNA TGTGCCAGTAACAGGGGTGGCGATGAAAAACTGTTTTTT.

The chain employs TRBV5-1 and TRBJ2-7; TRBD1 is a possible D gene (5 bases). The V end was cut by 4 bases, the J end by 1 base, with 12 bases between. The CDR3 is 14 amino acids. Germline V gene sequence: CDR1 SGHRS, CDR2 YFSETQ. In nucleotides, the CDR3 is TGCGCCAGCAGCCCAGTGACAGATTCCTACGAGCAGTACTTC. Its protein is CASSPVTDSYEQYF.

J is TRBJ2-3 and V is TRBV5-1; 7 bases agree with TRBD1. Germline V CDR1 and CDR2: SGHRS, YFSETQ. The V gene end was trimmed by 5 bases and the J gene end by 2 bases; junction bases not matched to a gene: 8. The CDR3 spans 15 residues. CDR3 sequence (DNA): TGCGCCAGCAGTTACAGACAGGGCAACACAGATACGCAGTATTTT. Translation gives CASSYRQGNTDTQYF.

CDR3 in amino acids: CASSLVTVGANEKLFF. The CDR3 nucleotides read TGTGCCAGCAGCTTAGTGACAGTTGGAGCTAATGAAAAACTGTTTTTT. The chain employs TRBV11-2 and TRBJ1-4, with D possibly matching TRBD1 (5 bases). CDR1 SGHAT and CDR2 FQNNGV come from the germline V gene. This CDR3 contains 16 residues. V dropped 1 base and J dropped 3 bases, with 12 bases sitting between them.

The gene calls are TRBV7-2 and TRBJ1-2, with a weak D call TRBD1 (6 bases). The germline gives CDR1 SGHTA, CDR2 FQGNSA. Trimming cost V 0 bases and J 2 bases, with 10 bases left between them. This CDR3 region has 15 residues. The CDR3 loop reads CASSLASTGNYGYTF. CDR3 DNA sequence: TGTGCCAGCAGCTTAGCCTCCACAGGGAACTATGGCTACACCTTC.

This chain connects TRBV6-6 to TRBJ1-4; 7 nucleotides line up with TRBD1. V was pared by 2 bases and J by 8 bases, with 5 bases of the junction left unmatched. The CDR3 runs 14 residues. The V gene's germline CDR1 is MNHNY and CDR2 SVGAGI (reference sequence). CDR3 nucleotides: TGTGCCAGCAGTTACAAGGGGGCTGGGGAAAAACTGTTTTTT. It codes for CASSYKGAGEKLFF.

This chain joins TRBV2 and TRBJ2-2; 7 bases map to TRBD2. CDR3 size: 14 residues. J was trimmed by 0 bases and V by 8 bases; bases with no gene match: 3. CDR1 is SNHLY and CDR2 is FYNNEI in the germline V gene. The CDR3, as DNA: TGTGCCAGCGTAGGGACTACGAACACCGGGGAGCTGTTTTTT. Translation gives CASVGTTNTGELFF.

The sample holds a few counts of this clone. This rearrangement joins TRBV11-2 to TRBJ2-4; D is perhaps TRBD2 (5 bases). Trimming shortened V by 0 bases and J by 9 bases, and 9 bases separated the two germline ends. Germline CDR1 reads SGHAT; CDR2 reads FQNNGV. The CDR3 is 13 residues long. CDR3 region: CASSLDQAGIQYF. The CDR3, as DNA: TGTGCCAGCAGCTTAGATCAGGCGGGCATTCAGTACTTC.

The chain links TRBV7-2 to TRBJ2-3, with TRBD2 matching over 7 bases. J gave up 6 bases and V 5 bases, and 8 bases lay outside the gene matches. CDR3 size: 14 residues. The germline CDR1 and CDR2 sequences are SGHTA and FQGNSA. The CDR3 DNA sequence: TGTGCCAGCAGCCCCAGTAGCGGGTTGGATACGCAGTATTTT. It specifies CASSPSSGLDTQYF.

The rearrangement joins TRBV14 to TRBJ1-6; perhaps TRBD1 as D (5 bases). CDR3 length equals 16 residues. The germline V gene has CDR1 SGHDN and CDR2 FVKESK. The germline V and J ends were trimmed by 6 bases and 0 bases, with 12 bases remaining between them. CDR3 coding DNA: TGTGCCAGCAGAGACAGCGAGAGCTCCTATAATTCACCCCTCCACTTT. This encodes CASRDSESSYNSPLHF. Full variable domain (outside the CDR3, taken from reference TRBV14 and TRBJ1-6): EAGVTQFPSHSVIEKGQTVTLRCDPISGHDNLYWYRRVMGKEIKFLLHFVKESKQDESGMPNNRFLAERTGGTYSTLKVQPAELEDSGVYFCASRDSESSYNSPLHFGNGTRLTVT.

The chain recombines TRBV15 with TRBJ2-4; 7 bases are shared with TRBD1. This CDR3 spans 16 amino acids. V dropped 1 base and J dropped 3; count of bases not matched to a gene: 6. Germline CDR1 and CDR2: LNHNV and YYDKDF (reference sequence). The CDR3 bases are TGTGCCACCAGCAGAGGTAGACAGGGTGGCAAAAACATTCAGTACTTC. It is translated as CATSRGRQGGKNIQYF.

This clone appeared once. The chain employs TRBV9 and TRBJ1-6; no clear D. The CDR3 runs to 15 residues. Deletions cut 3 bases from V and 6 bases from J, with 13 bases between. Germline CDR1 and CDR2: SGDLS and YYNGEE. The CDR3 spells CASSGLDMANSPLHF. The CDR3 nucleotides read TGTGCCAGCAGCGGATTAGACATGGCTAATTCACCCCTCCACTTT.

This clone was observed a few times. The V gene is TRBV11-2, the J gene TRBJ2-2, with TRBD2 identical over 11 bases. The junction had 0 bases not matched to a gene; V was cut back by 3 bases and J by 3 bases. The CDR3 is made up of 15 amino acids. Germline V CDR1 and CDR2: SGHAT, FQNNGV. The CDR3 DNA sequence: TGTGCCAGCAGCTTTAGCGGGAGGGACACCGGGGAGCTGTTTTTT. Encoded protein: CASSFSGRDTGELFF.

This chain uses TRBV27 with TRBJ1-1, with D maybe TRBD1 (5 bases). V shed 2 bases and J shed 2 bases, with 9 bases lying between them. This CDR3 comprises 14 residues. Germline-derived CDR1 and CDR2 are MNHEY and SMNVEV (reference sequence). CDR3 loop: CASSLGAANTEAFF. CDR3 DNA: TGTGCCAGCAGTTTAGGGGCCGCAAACACTGAAGCTTTCTTT.

Concerning this clone itself: This same CDR3 is encoded by further DNA sequences in the sample. The chain carries TRBV5-4 and TRBJ2-1; 12 bases align to TRBD2. Germline CDR1 and CDR2: SGHNT and YYREEE (reference sequence). Trimming removed 3 bases from V and 4 bases from J; junction bases left unmatched: 5. The CDR3 covers 16 residues. The CDR3 sequence: CASSSRTSGAYNEQFF. Here the CDR3 DNA reads TGTGCCAGCAGCTCCAGGACTAGCGGGGCATACAATGAGCAGTTCTTC.

This clone has only one observation. One end of the junction fails to match germline, which may point to a read error. The chain is built from TRBV15 and TRBJ2-7; 10 bases are a match to TRBD2. The germline V gene has CDR1 LNHNV and CDR2 YYDKDF (reference sequence). This CDR3 has 14 amino acids. For the CDR3, the DNA is TGTGTCACCAGCAGAGCGGGAGGGTCTGACAAGCAGTACTTC. Translated, it gives CVTSRAGGSDKQYF.

The chain combines TRBV28 with TRBJ2-7; 8 positions agree with TRBD1. CDR1 MDHEN and CDR2 SYDVKM come from the germline V gene. This CDR3 spans 10 amino acids. Trimming removed 10 bases from V and 6 bases from J; junction bases left unmatched: 2. The CDR3 here is CATGQGEQYF. Here the CDR3 DNA reads TGTGCCACCGGACAGGGCGAGCAGTACTTC. Supplemented by reference TRBV28 and TRBJ2-7, the full variable domain reads DVKVTQSSRYLVKRTGEKVFLECVQDMDHENMFWYRQDPGLGLRLIYFSYDVKMKEKGDIPEGYSVSREKKERFSLILESASTNQTSMYLCATGQGEQYFGPGTRLTVT.

This clone was detected only once. The chain joins TRBV10-1 to TRBJ2-7; 7 bases match TRBD2. CDR3 length: 14 residues. J was trimmed by 1 base and V by 6 bases; bases with no gene match: 6. Per germline, CDR1 WNHNN and CDR2 SYGVQD (reference sequence). The CDR3 nucleotides are TGCGCCAGCAGCCAGGGACTACCATCCTACGAGCAGTACTTC. Its translation: CASSQGLPSYEQYF.

This chain connects TRBV6-6 to TRBJ2-5; 10 nucleotides agree with TRBD2. After removal of 5 bases from V and 2 bases from J, the junction contained 5 bases not matched to a gene. The germline V gene encodes CDR1 MNHNY and CDR2 SVGAGI (reference sequence). CDR3 length: 15 residues. The CDR3 protein is CASSALAGVQETQYF. DNA for the CDR3: TGTGCCAGCAGTGCGCTAGCGGGAGTACAAGAGACCCAGTACTTC.

CDR3 residues: CASSLAGKTYEQYF. The CDR3, as DNA: TGCGCCAGCAGCCTAGCGGGGAAAACTTACGAGCAGTACTTC. This chain links TRBV5-1 with TRBJ2-7; 9 positions match TRBD2. The ends lost 4 bases at V and 4 bases at J; junction bases unmatched: 6. The germline CDR1 and CDR2 sequences are SGHRS and YFSETQ. The length of the CDR3 is 14 residues.

The rearrangement joins TRBV7-9 to TRBJ1-5, with a weak D call TRBD1 (6 bases). Germline CDR1 reads SEHNR; CDR2 reads FQNEAQ (reference sequence). V lost 1 base and J lost 11, with 18 bases in between. The CDR3 extends over 15 amino acids. As DNA, the CDR3 is TGTGCCAGCAGCTTAGAGCAAGGGGGTATTCGGGCCCAGCATTTT. Its protein is CASSLEQGGIRAQHF.

The CDR3 coding sequence is TGTGCCAGCAGCCACGGGACTGAGAGGACGGCCGGGGAGCTGTTTTTT. Its translation: CASSHGTERTAGELFF. The chain links TRBV5-4 to TRBJ2-2, with D possibly matching TRBD2 (6 bases). Germline CDR1 and CDR2: SGHNT and YYREEE (reference sequence). CDR3 length: 16 amino acids. V was cut by 4 bases and J by 6 bases, with 19 bases left in between.

This rearrangement joins TRBV15 to TRBJ2-5; 8 positions agree with TRBD1. The J segment lost 1 base and the V segment lost 3 bases, leaving 7 bases of the junction unmatched. Germline lookup yields CDR1 LNHNV and CDR2 YYDKDF (reference sequence). This CDR3 spans 16 amino acids. The CDR3 region is CATSSVQGVIQETQYF. The CDR3 region has the DNA TGTGCCACCAGCAGCGTACAGGGGGTGATCCAAGAGACCCAGTACTTC.

The chain uses TRBV19 and TRBJ1-1; the match to TRBD1 covers 8 bases. The CDR3 has 14 residues. Germline CDR1 LNHDA, CDR2 SQIVND (reference sequence). V lost 2 bases, J lost 10 bases, and 9 bases stayed unmatched. In nucleotides, the CDR3 is TGTGCCAGTAGTATATCGGACAGGGTAGTAGGAGCTTTCTTT. Translation gives CASSISDRVVGAFF.

The gene calls are TRBV5-1 and TRBJ2-7; D remains ambiguous. Trimming took off 0 bases at V and 7 bases at J, with 8 bases between the two ends. The CDR3 length is 12 residues. Germline lookup yields CDR1 SGHRS and CDR2 YFSETQ. The CDR3 is CASSLVPAEQYF. The CDR3 coding sequence is TGCGCCAGCAGCTTGGTGCCCGCGGAGCAGTACTTC. The full variable domain, with the rest looked up from reference TRBV5-1 and TRBJ2-7, is KAGVTQTPRYLIKTRGQQVTLSCSPISGHRSVSWYQQTPGQGLQFLFEYFSETQRNKGNFPGRFSGRQFSNSRSEMNVSTLELGDSALYLCASSLVPAEQYFGPGTRLTVT.

Here the CDR3 reads CASSEGLADSYEQYF. CDR3 nucleotides: TGTGCCAGCAGCGAGGGACTAGCGGATTCCTACGAGCAGTACTTC. V is TRBV9 and J is TRBJ2-7, with 11 bases fitting TRBD2. CDR3 length equals 15 residues. CDR1 and CDR2 from the germline V gene are SGDLS and YYNGEE. Unmatched junction bases numbered 3, after V lost 3 bases and J lost 1 base.